This TCR beta chain was sequenced for a study of cytomegalovirus exposure and HLA in healthy donors. The germline V gene has CDR1 SEHNR and CDR2 FQNEAQ (reference sequence). Trimming took 4 bases from V and 8 from J; bases not matched to a gene: 8. The CDR3 extends over 14 amino acids. Both 60 Vbeta primers and 13 Jbeta primers went into the PCR. TCRdb's copy holds only in-frame clones and misses some; the assay was immunoSEQ multiplex PCR. Of 220,000 or so clones listed, roughly 75% are singletons. The J gene is TRBJ2-7, the V gene TRBV7-9; 10 bases map to TRBD2. Sequences were obtained from PBMCs. This receptor was obtained from a woman in her 30s in good health and CMV-seronegative. The CDR3 DNA sequence: TGTGCCAGCAGCTCAATAGGGACTAGCGACAAGCAGTACTTC. Its translation is CASSSIGTSDKQYF.